The clone carrying this T cell receptor beta chain was detected a few times. V shed 0 bases and J 4 bases; nucleotides not matched to a gene: 4. CDR1 is LGHNA and CDR2 is YSLEER in the germline V gene. This CDR3 comprises 15 residues. In the original workflow: Amplification with reference gene primers provided the estimates of nucleated cell counts. The table came from immunoSEQ multiplex PCR; TCRdb's copy has only in-frame clones and leaves some out. The V and J calls and clone size come from that table; D and trimming were worked out from the DNA. The sample comprises about 75,000 clones, over 65% of which are singletons, and around 2.6% rests with the top ten. This sample was taken from a study of blood T cell repertoires in COVID-19. The wider study: The samples span acute and convalescent COVID-19 from the United States, Italy and Spain. From T cells, B-cell-depleted T cells, or PBMCs came the material, which was cDNA or gDNA.

The sequenced material came from peripheral blood. The chain uses TRBV4-3 and TRBJ2-7; 9 bases fit TRBD1. The clonotype originates from a human donor with acute or convalescent COVID-19. The donor label of this sample is uncertain. This CDR3 is CASSQDGTGRYEQYF. The CDR3 DNA sequence: TGCGCCAGCAGCCAAGATGGGACAGGGCGGTACGAGCAGTACTTC.